This T cell receptor beta chain comes out of a study of blood T cell repertoires in COVID-19. Study-level background: Samples came from the United States, Italy and Spain, spanning acute and convalescent COVID-19. T cells, B-cell-depleted T cells, or PBMCs supplied cDNA or gDNA.

Patients from Seattle were sampled longitudinally, starting during active infection. The junction had 6 bases not matched to a gene; V was cut back by 2 bases and J by 5 bases. The CDR3 loop spans 16 amino acids. Germline V gene data show CDR1 as SGHVS and CDR2 as FQNEAQ. As originally analysed: By means of reference gene primer amplification, nucleated cell counts were estimated. Generated by immunoSEQ multiplex PCR, the TCRdb table keeps only in-frame clones and is missing some. The V and J calls and clone size were taken over from that table, and D and trimming were inferred from the DNA. The sample records tens of thousands of clones, roughly 76% being singletons.

The genes are TRBV7-8 and TRBJ1-5; 10 positions agree with TRBD1. Sample: peripheral blood. This clonotype originated in a man at least 80 years old with COVID-19, enrolled during active disease. CDR3 coding DNA: TGTGCCAGCAGCTTAATCCCGGGACAGGGGTATCAGCCCCAGCATTTT. Residues: CASSLIPGQGYQPQHF.